This T cell receptor beta chain emerged from a study of T cell responses to AZD1222 COVID-19 vaccine. Study outcomes and limitations: Every sample of the repertoires postdated the peak T cell response. Variant regions that are unmutated are reportedly the target of nearly half of spike-specific TCRs. Researchers report vaccine-associated CD4 TCRs spanning spike, with dominance at 160-218 and 743-854.

Germline CDR1 and CDR2: MNHEY and SVGEGT. The germline V and J ends were trimmed by 2 bases and 1 base, with 5 bases remaining between them. The CDR3 sequence is 13 residues long. Turning to this clone: Its antigen is undetermined.

Using immunoSEQ multiplex PCR, the repertoire was profiled, and TCRdb retains in-frame clones only, with some absent. The table includes over 85,000 clones, approximately 88% detected once. The sequence derives from an adult in good health. This rearrangement joins TRBV6-2 or TRBV6-3 to TRBJ1-2; D call uncertain. Source: peripheral blood, taken on day 0 of AZD1222 vaccination. CDR3 nucleotide sequence: TGTGCCAGCAGTTACGGGGATAACTATGGCTACACCTTC. Amino acids: CASSYGDNYGYTF.